A selection of T cell receptor beta chains follows, all from one sample in a study of control samples from healthy donors and cancer patients. Sequenced by immunoSEQ multiplex PCR; TCRdb stores in-frame clones only, minus some. The table has roughly 76,000 clones, roughly 94% seen once. Sequenced input: blood. These receptors all stem from a woman aged 40 to 55 in good health. Both conserved end residues are part of each CDR3. D genes are given only for firm matches. Size is stated for part of the rows, as once, few or many counts, or as a class when the clone is expanded.

V gene	J gene	D gene	clone size	CDR3 DNA	CDR3 protein
TRBV28	TRBJ2-1	NA	once	TGTGCCAGCACAGGGGGGGCCTATCACCTCTCCAATGAGCAGTTCTTC	CASTGGAYHLSNEQFF
TRBV5-1	TRBJ1-2	NA	NA	TGCGCCAGCAGCTTGGTGGGGGCATTGCTTCCTAACTATGGCTACACCTTC	CASSLVGALLPNYGYTF
TRBV7-2	TRBJ2-3	NA	NA	TGTGCCAGCAGCCCGCGGGGAAGCACAGATACGCAGTATTTT	CASSPRGSTDTQYF
TRBV9	TRBJ2-7	TRBD1	NA	TGTGCCAGCAGCGTAGAAGGTGGGACAGGGCCCTACGAGCAGTACTTC	CASSVEGGTGPYEQYF
TRBV7-9	TRBJ2-5	NA	NA	TGTGCCAGCAGCTTAGCGCTAGGGTTTGGGACCCAGTACTTC	CASSLALGFGTQYF
TRBV10-1	TRBJ2-1	NA	NA	TGCGCCAGCAGCGACCACACCGCTCTGGATGAGCAGTTCTTC	CASSDHTALDEQFF
TRBV25-1	TRBJ1-2	NA	NA	TGTGCCAGCAGTAGGTTAGGGGAAAACTATGGCTACACCTTC	CASSRLGENYGYTF
TRBV7-9	TRBJ2-7	TRBD2	once	TGTGCCAGCAGCTTTCTAGCGGGGGACCCCGAGCAGTACTTC	CASSFLAGDPEQYF
TRBV3-1/TRBV3-2	TRBJ1-4	TRBD1	NA	TGTGCCAGCAGCCTAGGACAGGGGATCAATGAAAAACTGTTTTTT	CASSLGQGINEKLFF
TRBV4-2	TRBJ2-2	TRBD2	NA	TGTGCCAGCAGCAAGACTAGCGGGAGGGCCAGCGGGGAGCTGTTTTTT	CASSKTSGRASGELFF
TRBV5-4	TRBJ1-4	TRBD1	NA	TGTGCCAGCAGCTTGGGGACAGGCGCGAATGAAAAACTGTTTTTT	CASSLGTGANEKLFF
TRBV6-5	TRBJ2-1	NA	NA	TGTGCCAGCAGTTACGGTGCTAGCCAGTATGAGCAGTTCTTC	CASSYGASQYEQFF
TRBV24-1	TRBJ2-1	NA	NA	TGTGCCACGTCGACTCTGGCGGGTGAGCAGTTCTTC	CATSTLAGEQFF
TRBV11-3	TRBJ1-6	TRBD1	NA	TGTGCCAGCAGCCGGGACAGCACTTATAATTCACCCCTCCACTTT	CASSRDSTYNSPLHF
TRBV7-7	TRBJ2-5	TRBD2	once	TGTGCCAGCAGCTCTCGAAGCGGGAGTGGCCAAGAGACCCAGTACTTC	CASSSRSGSGQETQYF
TRBV18	TRBJ1-3	NA	NA	TGTGCCAGCTCACCATCGGCAGGGGATGGAAACACCATATATTTT	CASSPSAGDGNTIYF
TRBV18	TRBJ2-7	TRBD2	once	TGTGCCAGCTCACGGCAGCGGCGGGGGGGGCCCTACGAGCAGTACTTC	CASSRQRRGGPYEQYF
TRBV4-2	TRBJ2-7	TRBD1	few	TGTGCCAGCAGCCAAGATAAGGGACAGGGTGTACCGAACGAGCAGTACTTC	CASSQDKGQGVPNEQYF
TRBV4-2	TRBJ2-7	NA	NA	TGTGCCAGCAGCCAAGTAAGCATGGGCTACGACGAGCAGTACTTC	CASSQVSMGYDEQYF